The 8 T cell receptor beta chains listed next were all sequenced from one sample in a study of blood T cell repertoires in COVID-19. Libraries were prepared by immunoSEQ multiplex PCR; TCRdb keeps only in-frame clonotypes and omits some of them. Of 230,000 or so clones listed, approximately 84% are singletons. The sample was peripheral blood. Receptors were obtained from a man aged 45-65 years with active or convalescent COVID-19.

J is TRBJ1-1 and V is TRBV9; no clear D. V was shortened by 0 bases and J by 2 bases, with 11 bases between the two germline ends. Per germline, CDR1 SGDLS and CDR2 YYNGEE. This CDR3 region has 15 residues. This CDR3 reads CASSVGAVPNTEAFF. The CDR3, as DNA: TGTGCCAGCAGCGTAGGGGCAGTTCCTAACACTGAAGCTTTCTTT.

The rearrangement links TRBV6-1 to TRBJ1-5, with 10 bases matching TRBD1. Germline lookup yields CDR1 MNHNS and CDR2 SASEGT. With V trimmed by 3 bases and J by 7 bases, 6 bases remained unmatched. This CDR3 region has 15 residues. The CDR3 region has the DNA TGTGCCAGCAGTGAGGGGGACAGGGGAGGGCAGCCCCAGCATTTT. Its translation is CASSEGDRGGQPQHF.

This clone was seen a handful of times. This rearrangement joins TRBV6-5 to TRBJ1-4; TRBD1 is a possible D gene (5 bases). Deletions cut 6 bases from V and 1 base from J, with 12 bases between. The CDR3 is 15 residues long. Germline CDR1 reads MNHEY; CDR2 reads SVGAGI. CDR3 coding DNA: TGTGCCAGCAGGCCATGGGGGGGAACTAATGAAAAACTGTTTTTT. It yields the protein CASRPWGGTNEKLFF.

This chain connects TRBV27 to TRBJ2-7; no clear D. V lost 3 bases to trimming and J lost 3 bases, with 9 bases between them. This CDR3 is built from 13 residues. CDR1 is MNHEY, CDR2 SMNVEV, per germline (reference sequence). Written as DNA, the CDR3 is TGTGCCAGCAGTTTCGGCAGGCTCTACGAGCAGTACTTC. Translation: CASSFGRLYEQYF.

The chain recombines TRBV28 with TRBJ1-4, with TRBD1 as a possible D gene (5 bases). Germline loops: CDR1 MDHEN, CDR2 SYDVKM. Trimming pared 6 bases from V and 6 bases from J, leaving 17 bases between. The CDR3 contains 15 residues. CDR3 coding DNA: TGTGCCAGCAGCCCCCTCCGACAGAGATATGAAAAACTGTTTTTT. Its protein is CASSPLRQRYEKLFF.

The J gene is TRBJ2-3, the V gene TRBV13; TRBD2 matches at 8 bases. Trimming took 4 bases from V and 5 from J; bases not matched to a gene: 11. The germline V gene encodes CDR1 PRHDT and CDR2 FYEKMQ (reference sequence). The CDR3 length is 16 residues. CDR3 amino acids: CASSSRGRGGEDTQYF. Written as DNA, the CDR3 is TGTGCCAGCAGCTCCCGGGGACGGGGGGGCGAAGATACGCAGTATTTT.

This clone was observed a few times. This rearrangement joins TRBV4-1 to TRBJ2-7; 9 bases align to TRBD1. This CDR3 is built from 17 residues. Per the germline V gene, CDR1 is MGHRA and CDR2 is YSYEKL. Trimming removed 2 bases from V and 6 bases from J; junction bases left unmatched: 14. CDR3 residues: CASSQPPSTGGSGEQYF. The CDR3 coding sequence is TGCGCCAGCAGCCAACCCCCCTCGACAGGGGGAAGTGGCGAGCAGTACTTC.

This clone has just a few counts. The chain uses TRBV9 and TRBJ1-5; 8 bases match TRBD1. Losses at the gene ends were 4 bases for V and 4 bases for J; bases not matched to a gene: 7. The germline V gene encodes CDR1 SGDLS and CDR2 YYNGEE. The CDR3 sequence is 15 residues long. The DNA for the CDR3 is TGTGCCAGCAGCACCGGACAGGGCGAAAATCAGCCCCAGCATTTT. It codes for CASSTGQGENQPQHF.